The clone carrying this T cell receptor (beta chain) was counted many times. Its target is unknown. V lost 0 bases to trimming and J lost 2 bases; unmatched junction nucleotides: 3. The CDR3 runs 15 residues. From germline, CDR1 is SGHRS and CDR2 YFSETQ. This sample is drawn from a study of CD8 T cells in ankylosing spondylitis. Study conclusions and caveats: Several highly homologous variants made up a TCR beta motif that seemed to typify ankylosing spondylitis blood. The authors reported significant enrichment of disease-linked clones in matched ankylosing spondylitis synovial fluid.

Quantitative 5'-RACE was performed with molecular barcodes, and it yielded the TCR beta libraries. TCRdb analysed the 5' RACE reads with MiXCR anew, one entry per CDR3 protein. The sample yields 500,000 to 550,000 distinct CDR3 sequences, approximately 12% seen once. The chain is built from TRBV5-1 and TRBJ2-5, with 8 bases lining up with TRBD2. The receptor was isolated from a male donor with ankylosing spondylitis. Material: blood, either unsorted or a sorted T cell fraction (not recorded which). The CDR3 reads CASSLVTGGQETQYF. For the CDR3, the DNA is TGCGCCAGCAGCTTGGTTACGGGAGGGCAAGAGACCCAGTACTTC.